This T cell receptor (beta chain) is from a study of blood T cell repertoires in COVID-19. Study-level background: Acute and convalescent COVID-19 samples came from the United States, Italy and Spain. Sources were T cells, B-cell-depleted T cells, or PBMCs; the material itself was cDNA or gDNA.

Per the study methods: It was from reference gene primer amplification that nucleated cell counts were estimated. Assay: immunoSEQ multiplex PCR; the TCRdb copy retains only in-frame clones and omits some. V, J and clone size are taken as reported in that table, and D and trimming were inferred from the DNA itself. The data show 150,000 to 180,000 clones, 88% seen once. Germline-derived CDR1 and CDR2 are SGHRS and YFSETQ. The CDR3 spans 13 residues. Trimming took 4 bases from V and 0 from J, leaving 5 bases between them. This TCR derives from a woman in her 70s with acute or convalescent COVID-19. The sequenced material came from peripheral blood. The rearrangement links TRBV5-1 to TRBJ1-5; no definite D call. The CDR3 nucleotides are TGCGCCAGCAGCGTCTATAGCAATCAGCCCCAGCATTTT. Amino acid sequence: CASSVYSNQPQHF.